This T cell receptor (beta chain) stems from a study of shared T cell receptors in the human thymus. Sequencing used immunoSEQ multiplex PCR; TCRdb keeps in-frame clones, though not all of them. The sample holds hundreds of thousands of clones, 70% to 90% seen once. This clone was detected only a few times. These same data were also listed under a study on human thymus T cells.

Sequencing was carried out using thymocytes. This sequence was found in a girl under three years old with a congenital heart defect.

The DNA for the CDR3 is TGTGCCAGCAGCCAAGATAATGCAGCCTACGAGCAGTACTTC. It specifies CASSQDNAAYEQYF. V usage is TRBV14 and J usage is TRBJ2-7; D gene ambiguous. The CDR3 spans 14 residues. Germline V CDR1 and CDR2: SGHDN, FVKESK. Between the trimmed V and J ends, which lost 0 bases and 2 bases, there was a span of 8 bases.